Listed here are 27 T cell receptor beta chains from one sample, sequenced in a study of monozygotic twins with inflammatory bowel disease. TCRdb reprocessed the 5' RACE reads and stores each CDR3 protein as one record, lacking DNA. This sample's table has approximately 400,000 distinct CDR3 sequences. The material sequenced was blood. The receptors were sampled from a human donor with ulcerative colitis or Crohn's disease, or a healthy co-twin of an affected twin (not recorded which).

The CDR3 sequence: CASSEPNTLWGFGTEAFF. The J gene is TRBJ1-1, the V gene TRBV2. CDR1 is SNHLY, CDR2 FYNNEI, per germline. This CDR3 comprises 18 residues. The variable domain in full, with the rest retrieved from reference TRBV2 and TRBJ1-1, is EPEVTQTPSHQVTQMGQEVILRCVPISNHLYFYWYRQILGQKVEFLVSFYNNEISEKSEIFDDQFSVERPDGSNFTLKIRSTKLEDSAMYFCASSEPNTLWGFGTEAFFGQGTRLTVV.

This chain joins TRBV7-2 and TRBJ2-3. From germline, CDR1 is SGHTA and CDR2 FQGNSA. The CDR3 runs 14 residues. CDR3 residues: CASSSRTYTDTQYF.

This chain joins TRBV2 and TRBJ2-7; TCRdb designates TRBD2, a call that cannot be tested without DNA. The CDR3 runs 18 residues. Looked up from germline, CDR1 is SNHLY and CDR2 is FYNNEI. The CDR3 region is CASKGPGESGRVTYEQYF.

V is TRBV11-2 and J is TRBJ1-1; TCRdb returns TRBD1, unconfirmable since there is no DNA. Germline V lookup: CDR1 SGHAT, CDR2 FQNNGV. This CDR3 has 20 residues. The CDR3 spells CASSLLTGVLGRVRGTEAFF.

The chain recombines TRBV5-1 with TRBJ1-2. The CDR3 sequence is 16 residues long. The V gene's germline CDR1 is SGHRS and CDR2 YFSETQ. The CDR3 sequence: CASSPTDRGRIYGYTF.

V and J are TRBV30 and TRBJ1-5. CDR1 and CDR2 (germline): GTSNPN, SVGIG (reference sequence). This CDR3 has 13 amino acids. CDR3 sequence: CAWSLQSNQPQHF.

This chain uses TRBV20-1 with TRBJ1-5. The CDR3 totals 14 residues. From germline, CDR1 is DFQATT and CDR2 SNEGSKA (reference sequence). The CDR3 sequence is CSARDRFSNQPQHF.

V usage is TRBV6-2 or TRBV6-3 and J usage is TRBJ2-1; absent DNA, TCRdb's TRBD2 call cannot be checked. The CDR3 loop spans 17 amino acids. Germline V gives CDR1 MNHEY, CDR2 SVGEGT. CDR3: CASSYLLSLDSYNEQFF.

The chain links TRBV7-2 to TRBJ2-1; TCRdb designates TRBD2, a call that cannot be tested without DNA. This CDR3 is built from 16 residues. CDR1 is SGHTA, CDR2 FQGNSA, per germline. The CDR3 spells CASSLGLAGGPDEQFF.

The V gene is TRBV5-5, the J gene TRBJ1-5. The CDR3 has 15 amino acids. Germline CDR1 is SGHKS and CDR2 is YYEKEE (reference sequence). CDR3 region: CASSPVGGANQPQHF.

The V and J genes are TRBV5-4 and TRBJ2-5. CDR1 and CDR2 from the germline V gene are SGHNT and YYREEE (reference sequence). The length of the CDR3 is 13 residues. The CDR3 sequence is CASSFISEETQYF.

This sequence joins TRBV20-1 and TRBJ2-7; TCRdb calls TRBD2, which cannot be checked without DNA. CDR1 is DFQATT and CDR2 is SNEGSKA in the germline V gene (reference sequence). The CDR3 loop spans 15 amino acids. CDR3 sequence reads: CSAYGTFRVNYEQYF.

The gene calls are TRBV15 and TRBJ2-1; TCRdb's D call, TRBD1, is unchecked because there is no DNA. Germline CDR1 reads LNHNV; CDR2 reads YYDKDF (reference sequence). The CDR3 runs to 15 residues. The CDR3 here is CATSSLTGVYNEQFF.

CDR3 amino acids: CASSWNHEQYF. This chain joins TRBV6-6 and TRBJ2-7. The CDR3 covers 11 residues. CDR1 MNHNY and CDR2 SVGAGI come from the germline V gene (reference sequence).

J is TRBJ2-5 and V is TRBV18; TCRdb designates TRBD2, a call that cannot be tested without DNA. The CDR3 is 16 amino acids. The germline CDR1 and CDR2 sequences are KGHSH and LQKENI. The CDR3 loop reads CASSPQVGPRGETQYF.

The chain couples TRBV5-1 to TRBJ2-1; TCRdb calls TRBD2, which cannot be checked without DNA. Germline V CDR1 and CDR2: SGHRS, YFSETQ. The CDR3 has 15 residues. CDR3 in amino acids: CASSFGLAGLNEQFF.

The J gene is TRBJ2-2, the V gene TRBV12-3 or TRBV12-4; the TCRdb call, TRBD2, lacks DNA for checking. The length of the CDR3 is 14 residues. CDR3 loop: CASSFWEGSGELFF.

The CDR3 sequence is CASSPTLAVVYNEQFF. The chain recombines TRBV5-8 with TRBJ2-1; TCRdb's assignment of TRBD2 cannot be checked, as there is no DNA. This CDR3 is 16 amino acids long. In germline, CDR1 is SGHTS, CDR2 YDEGEE.

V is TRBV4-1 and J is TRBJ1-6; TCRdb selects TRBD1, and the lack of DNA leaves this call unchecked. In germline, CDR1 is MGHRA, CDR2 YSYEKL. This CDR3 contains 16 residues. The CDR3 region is CASSQGAGTGLVPLHF.

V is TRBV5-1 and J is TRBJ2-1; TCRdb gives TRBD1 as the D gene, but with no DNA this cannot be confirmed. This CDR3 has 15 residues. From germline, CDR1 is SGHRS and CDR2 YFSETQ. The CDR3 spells CASSLVGASYNEQFF.

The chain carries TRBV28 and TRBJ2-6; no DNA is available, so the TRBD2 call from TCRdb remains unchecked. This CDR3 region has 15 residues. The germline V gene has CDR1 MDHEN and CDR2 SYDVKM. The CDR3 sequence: CASSGLGGGANVLTF. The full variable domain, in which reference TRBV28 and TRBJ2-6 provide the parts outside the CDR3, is DVKVTQSSRYLVKRTGEKVFLECVQDMDHENMFWYRQDPGLGLRLIYFSYDVKMKEKGDIPEGYSVSREKKERFSLILESASTNQTSMYLCASSGLGGGANVLTFGAGSRLTVL.

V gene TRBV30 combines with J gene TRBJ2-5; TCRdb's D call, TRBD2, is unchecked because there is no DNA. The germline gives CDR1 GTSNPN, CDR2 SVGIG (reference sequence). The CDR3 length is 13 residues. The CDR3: CAWGKREGETQYF. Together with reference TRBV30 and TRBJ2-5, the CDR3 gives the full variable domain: SQTIHQWPATLVQPVGSPLSLECTVEGTSNPNLYWYRQAAGRGLQLLFYSVGIGQISSEVPQNLSASRPQDRQFILSSKKLLLSDSGFYLCAWGKREGETQYFGPGTRLLVL.

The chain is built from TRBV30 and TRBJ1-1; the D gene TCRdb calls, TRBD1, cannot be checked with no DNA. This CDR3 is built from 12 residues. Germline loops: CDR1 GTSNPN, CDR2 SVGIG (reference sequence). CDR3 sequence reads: CAWSLGGTEAFF.

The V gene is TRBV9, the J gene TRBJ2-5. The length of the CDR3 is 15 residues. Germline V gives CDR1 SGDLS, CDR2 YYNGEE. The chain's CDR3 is CASSTTPKSQETQYF.

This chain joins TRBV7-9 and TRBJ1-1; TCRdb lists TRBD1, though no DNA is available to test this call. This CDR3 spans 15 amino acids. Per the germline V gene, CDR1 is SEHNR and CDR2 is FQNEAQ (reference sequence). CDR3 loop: CASSTSDSRTAEAFF.

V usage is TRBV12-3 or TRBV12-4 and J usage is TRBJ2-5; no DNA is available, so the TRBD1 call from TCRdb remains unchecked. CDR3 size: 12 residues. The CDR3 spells CASRGTEETQYF.

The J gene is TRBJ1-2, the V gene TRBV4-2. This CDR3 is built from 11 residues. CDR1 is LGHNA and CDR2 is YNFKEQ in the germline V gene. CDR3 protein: CASSQGTGYTF.